The 32 T cell receptor beta chains below all came from one sample that was sequenced in a study of T cells in localized non-small cell lung cancer. The table came from immunoSEQ multiplex PCR; TCRdb's copy has only in-frame clones and leaves some out. Among about 92,000 clones listed, roughly 91% were seen once. Source: PBMCs, taken before any cancer treatment. The receptors were gathered from a woman aged 35 to 69 with stage II squamous cell lung carcinoma.

This clone was picked up a small number of times. The V gene is TRBV2, the J gene TRBJ1-3; TRBD1 might be the D (5 bases). Germline loops: CDR1 SNHLY, CDR2 FYNNEI. This CDR3 has 16 residues. V dropped 4 bases and J dropped 0 bases, with 13 bases sitting between them. The chain's CDR3 is CASSVGQPSSGNTIYF. The DNA for the CDR3 is TGTGCCAGCAGTGTGGGGCAGCCTAGCTCTGGAAACACCATATATTTT. Complete variable domain (other parts from reference TRBV2 and TRBJ1-3): EPEVTQTPSHQVTQMGQEVILRCVPISNHLYFYWYRQILGQKVEFLVSFYNNEISEKSEIFDDQFSVERPDGSNFTLKIRSTKLEDSAMYFCASSVGQPSSGNTIYFGEGSWLTVV.

The chain is built from TRBV5-1 and TRBJ2-1, with TRBD2 matching 9 bases. CDR1 SGHRS and CDR2 YFSETQ come from the germline V gene. The V gene end was trimmed by 4 bases and the J gene end by 4 bases; junction bases not matched to a gene: 3. The CDR3 length is 14 residues. The CDR3 DNA reads TGCGCCAGCAGCCTAGCGGGGCCTTACAATGAGCAGTTCTTC. Protein product: CASSLAGPYNEQFF.

The chain employs TRBV10-2 and TRBJ1-1; 7 bases align to TRBD1. The germline CDR1 and CDR2 sequences are WSHSY and SAAADI. V lost 5 bases to trimming and J lost 1 base; unmatched junction nucleotides: 4. The CDR3 is made up of 14 amino acids. The CDR3, as DNA: TGCGCCAGCAGTAGACAGGGATGGAACACTGAAGCTTTCTTT. Translated, it gives CASSRQGWNTEAFF.

The table lists this clone with a count of one. The V gene is TRBV6-1, the J gene TRBJ2-4; 8 nucleotides line up with TRBD1. The CDR3 length is 16 residues. Germline CDR1 is MNHNS and CDR2 is SASEGT. Germline trimming cut 1 base from V and 3 bases from J; bases unmatched to any gene: 5. The DNA for the CDR3 is TGTGCCAGCAGTGAAGGACAGGGGCTGGACAAAAACATTCAGTACTTC. Translated: CASSEGQGLDKNIQYF.

The V gene is TRBV21-1, the J gene TRBJ2-1; TRBD2 is the table's D call and was not checked against the DNA. TRBV21-1 is described as a pseudogene. The CDR3 contains 17 residues. The CDR3 region has the DNA TGTGCCAGCAGCAAAGCGAGGGGGGGACGGTTCTACAATGAGCAGTTCTTC. This translates into CASSKARGGRFYNEQFF.

This chain joins TRBV19 and TRBJ1-4, with D possibly TRBD1 on 5 matching bases. The germline V gene encodes CDR1 LNHDA and CDR2 SQIVND (reference sequence). CDR3 length: 14 amino acids. V was pared by 7 bases and J by 0 bases, with 9 bases between. CDR3 nucleotide sequence: TGTGCCAGTAAACTGACAGCAACTAATGAAAAACTGTTTTTT. Translated, it gives CASKLTATNEKLFF.

The chain combines TRBV2 with TRBJ2-3; D gene uncertain. This CDR3 comprises 10 residues. Trimming cost V 6 bases and J 6 bases, with 4 bases left between them. Germline V gene sequence: CDR1 SNHLY, CDR2 FYNNEI. Here the CDR3 reads CASRWDTQYF. CDR3 nucleotides: TGTGCCAGCAGGTGGGATACGCAGTATTTT.

CDR3 bases: TGTGCCAGCAGTTTCATCGGGCTGAGGCAGCCCCAGCATTTT. The encoded protein is CASSFIGLRQPQHF. The chain uses TRBV28 and TRBJ1-5, with D unclear. The CDR3 is made up of 14 amino acids. V was trimmed by 3 bases and J by 7 bases, leaving 13 bases between them. Germline V lookup: CDR1 MDHEN, CDR2 SYDVKM.

This chain uses TRBV2 with TRBJ2-7; possible D gene TRBD2, 5 bases. The CDR3 covers 15 residues. CDR1 and CDR2 (germline): SNHLY, FYNNEI. V dropped 2 bases and J dropped 5 bases, with 16 bases sitting between them. The CDR3 protein is CASSEQRPVSHEQYF. The CDR3, as DNA: TGTGCCAGCAGTGAACAGCGGCCCGTCAGCCACGAGCAGTACTTC.

This sequence joins TRBV6-5 and TRBJ2-7; unclear D gene. The CDR3 is 15 amino acids. Per germline, CDR1 MNHEY and CDR2 SVGAGI. V shed 4 bases and J shed 0 bases, with 13 bases lying between them. In nucleotides, the CDR3 is TGTGCCAGCAGTTCCCCGACCCTAAGCTCCTACGAGCAGTACTTC. Translation: CASSSPTLSSYEQYF.

V gene TRBV11-2 combines with J gene TRBJ1-1; the D gene is possibly TRBD1 (6 bases). The V end lost 1 base, the J end lost 4 bases, and 10 bases lay between the germline ends. The CDR3 sequence is 14 residues long. Germline CDR1 reads SGHAT; CDR2 reads FQNNGV. CDR3 bases: TGTGCCAGCAGCTTAGGAAGGGGGGGCACTGAAGCTTTCTTT. Translation gives CASSLGRGGTEAFF.

The chain uses TRBV6-1 and TRBJ1-1; D is undetermined. The CDR3 consists of 14 residues. Deletions cut 3 bases from V and 3 bases from J, with 11 bases between. Looked up from germline, CDR1 is MNHNS and CDR2 is SASEGT. The CDR3 here is CASSEPGRDTEAFF. As DNA, the CDR3 is TGTGCCAGCAGTGAGCCAGGTCGGGACACTGAAGCTTTCTTT.

This clone was recorded once. V usage is TRBV30 and J usage is TRBJ2-1; TRBD2 matches 13 bases. V gave up 2 bases and J gave up 7 bases; unmatched junction bases: 2. This CDR3 region has 14 residues. Germline CDR1 GTSNPN, CDR2 SVGIG (reference sequence). CDR3 bases: TGTGCCTGGAGTTCGGGACTAGCGGGGAATGAGCAGTTCTTC. It specifies CAWSSGLAGNEQFF.

The sample holds one count of this clone. The V and J genes are TRBV11-2 and TRBJ2-2; possible D gene TRBD1, 6 bases. The V end was cut by 5 bases, the J end by 4 bases, with 14 bases between. From germline, CDR1 is SGHAT and CDR2 FQNNGV. CDR3 length: 15 residues. This chain's CDR3 is CASSAGTQATGELFF. For the CDR3, the DNA is TGTGCCAGCAGCGCCGGGACACAGGCCACCGGGGAGCTGTTTTTT.

The chain has TRBV2 and TRBJ1-5, with D unresolved. V shed 4 bases and J shed 9 bases, with 10 bases lying between them. CDR1 and CDR2 from the germline V gene are SNHLY and FYNNEI. The CDR3 consists of 12 residues. In DNA, the CDR3 is TGTGCCAGCAGTGGGTTTAAGAGGCCCCAGCATTTT. Protein sequence: CASSGFKRPQHF.

V gene TRBV6-6 combines with J gene TRBJ1-4, with D unresolved. V was trimmed by 0 bases and J by 7 bases, leaving 3 bases between them. Germline lookup yields CDR1 MNHNY and CDR2 SVGAGI (reference sequence). The CDR3 consists of 12 residues. The CDR3, as DNA: TGTGCCAGCAGTTACTCGGCTGAAAAACTGTTTTTT. It yields the protein CASSYSAEKLFF.

The chain couples TRBV4-1 to TRBJ2-3, with a possible D match to TRBD1 (6 bases). Germline-derived CDR1 and CDR2 are MGHRA and YSYEKL. The V and J ends lost 4 bases and 0 bases respectively, with 14 bases between them. This CDR3 spans 16 amino acids. The CDR3 reads CASSPTRGKSTDTQYF. The DNA of the CDR3 is TGCGCCAGCAGCCCAACTAGGGGGAAGAGCACAGATACGCAGTATTTT.

J is TRBJ2-1 and V is TRBV18, with D uncertain. CDR3 length: 11 amino acids. Trimming shortened V by 3 bases and J by 8 bases, and 5 bases separated the two germline ends. CDR1 and CDR2 (germline): KGHSH, LQKENI. The chain's CDR3 is CASSPRDEQFF. The CDR3 nucleotides are TGTGCCAGCTCACCGAGAGATGAGCAGTTCTTC.

This rearrangement joins TRBV25-1 to TRBJ2-1; the D is unclear. CDR3 length equals 12 residues. CDR1 is MGHDK and CDR2 is SYGVNS in the germline V gene. The CDR3 region is CASRISYNEQFF. DNA for the CDR3: TGTGCGAGTAGAATCTCCTACAATGAGCAGTTCTTC.

The chain has TRBV6-4 and TRBJ2-1; possibly TRBD2 for D (7 bases). CDR1 MRHNA and CDR2 SNTAGT come from the germline V gene. The CDR3 totals 17 residues. Trimming shortened V by 2 bases and J by 10 bases, and 24 bases separated the two germline ends. The CDR3 coding sequence is TGTGCCAGCAGTGACCGTGGGAGGGGGGTACTCCTGGGGGAGCAGTTCTTC. This translates into CASSDRGRGVLLGEQFF.

This clone was picked up a small number of times. This chain uses TRBV6-5 with TRBJ1-1; D is unresolved. CDR1 is MNHEY, CDR2 SVGAGI, per germline. The CDR3 loop spans 14 amino acids. V dropped 2 bases and J dropped 6 bases, with 13 bases sitting between them. CDR3 nucleotides: TGTGCCAGCAGTTACCTTGGATCCCGCCCTGAAGCTTTCTTT. It encodes CASSYLGSRPEAFF.

The chain is built from TRBV2 and TRBJ1-5; the D is unclear. The CDR3 extends over 15 amino acids. CDR1 is SNHLY, CDR2 FYNNEI, per germline. V was shortened by 2 bases and J by 4 bases, with 12 bases between the two germline ends. The CDR3 region is CASSERRFPNQPQHF. Written as DNA, the CDR3 is TGTGCCAGCAGTGAAAGACGGTTCCCTAATCAGCCCCAGCATTTT.

This clone was seen more than once but under ten times. This chain links TRBV18 with TRBJ2-7; D might be TRBD2 (6 bases). Germline lookup yields CDR1 KGHSH and CDR2 LQKENI. The CDR3 spans 15 residues. V lost 2 bases and J 2 bases, leaving 13 bases between the germline ends. CDR3 amino acids: CASSPGDFRTYEQYF. The CDR3 region has the DNA TGTGCCAGCTCACCAGGGGACTTCCGAACCTACGAGCAGTACTTC.

The chain employs TRBV6-5 and TRBJ2-7; D is uncertain. This CDR3 contains 14 residues. The V end was cut by 6 bases, the J end by 3 bases, with 15 bases between. Germline CDR1 reads MNHEY; CDR2 reads SVGAGI. In DNA form, the CDR3 reads TGTGCCAGCAGCCCCTCCCTGGCCGTCTACGAGCAGTACTTC. Translated: CASSPSLAVYEQYF.

The V gene is TRBV5-1, the J gene TRBJ2-1, with 12 positions matching TRBD2. Germline CDR1 SGHRS, CDR2 YFSETQ. Trimming cost V 2 bases and J 7 bases; bases outside gene matches: 7. This CDR3 is built from 16 residues. CDR3 DNA sequence: TGCGCCAGCAGCTTTAGACTAGCGGGAGAGGTTAATGAGCAGTTCTTC. Protein sequence: CASSFRLAGEVNEQFF.

The rearrangement joins TRBV6-1 to TRBJ2-3; D is perhaps TRBD2 (5 bases). Germline V gene data show CDR1 as MNHNS and CDR2 as SASEGT. V lost 7 bases and J 0 bases, leaving 14 bases between the germline ends. The CDR3 is 15 amino acids. The CDR3 spells CASTAGGTSTDTQYF. Here the CDR3 DNA reads TGTGCCAGCACTGCAGGAGGAACTAGCACAGATACGCAGTATTTT.

This sequence joins TRBV28 and TRBJ1-1, with D possibly TRBD1 on 5 matching bases. The CDR3 is 14 amino acids. Between the trimmed V and J ends, which lost 2 bases and 5 bases, there was a span of 12 bases. Germline V CDR1 and CDR2: MDHEN, SYDVKM. As DNA, the CDR3 is TGTGCCAGCAGTTTAGCGGGGGACGGGACTGAAGCTTTCTTT. This gives the protein CASSLAGDGTEAFF.

J is TRBJ1-1 and V is TRBV5-4; D unresolved. The CDR3 extends over 14 amino acids. V lost 0 bases and J 4 bases, leaving 10 bases between the germline ends. Germline assignment: CDR1 SGHNT and CDR2 YYREEE (reference sequence). The CDR3 DNA reads TGTGCCAGCAGCTTGGGGAAGGCATCCACTGAAGCTTTCTTT. It translates to CASSLGKASTEAFF.

This clone is a singleton in its sample. V gene TRBV29-1 combines with J gene TRBJ1-1, with 8 bases matching TRBD1. This CDR3 has 15 residues. Germline assignment: CDR1 SQVTM and CDR2 ANQGSEA. Trimming cost V 6 bases and J 8 bases; bases outside gene matches: 17. The CDR3 DNA sequence: TGCAGCGTCCAGGGTTTGGACAGGGCATTACCAGAAGCTTTCTTT. Its translation is CSVQGLDRALPEAFF.

In this sample, this clone turned up a few times. The rearrangement joins TRBV6-1 to TRBJ1-5; no clear D. The CDR3 extends over 15 amino acids. Germline-derived CDR1 and CDR2 are MNHNS and SASEGT. V was clipped by 1 base and J by 7 bases, with 14 bases between them. The DNA for the CDR3 is TGTGCCAGCAGTGAAGGGCCCCTTGGGTCACAGCCCCAGCATTTT. It specifies CASSEGPLGSQPQHF.

The chain has TRBV21-1 and TRBJ1-1. TRBV21-1 is marked as a pseudogene. This CDR3 spans 16 amino acids. CDR3: CASSKDGDQANTEAFF. CDR3 nucleotides: TGTGCCAGCAGCAAAGATGGAGATCAGGCGAACACTGAAGCTTTCTTT.

The rearrangement uses TRBV5-4 and TRBJ1-5, with TRBD1 identical over 7 bases. Germline values: CDR1 SGHNT, CDR2 YYREEE (reference sequence). Trimming cost V 4 bases and J 2 bases; bases outside gene matches: 6. This CDR3 comprises 15 residues. The CDR3 reads CASSVQGDRNQPQHF. The CDR3 nucleotides are TGTGCCAGCAGCGTCCAGGGGGATCGCAATCAGCCCCAGCATTTT.